A single sample gave rise to the 22 T cell receptor beta chains below, sequenced in a study of blood T cell repertoires in COVID-19. This table comes from immunoSEQ multiplex PCR, and its TCRdb copy is limited to in-frame clones, with some not included. This table has about 83,000 clones, 70% to 90% appearing once. Sequenced: peripheral blood. The receptors were gathered from an older man with active or convalescent COVID-19.

Here the CDR3 reads CASSPPAGDYGYTF. The CDR3 bases are TGTGCCAGCAGTCCCCCGGCGGGAGATTATGGCTACACCTTC. J is TRBJ1-2 and V is TRBV6-6; D gene uncertain. CDR1 and CDR2 (germline): MNHNY, SVGAGI (reference sequence). The CDR3 sequence is 14 residues long. V gave up 5 bases and J gave up 5 bases, with 15 bases separating them.

The count of this clone is one. The V and J genes are TRBV30 and TRBJ2-1; D perhaps matches TRBD1 (5 bases). CDR1 GTSNPN and CDR2 SVGIG come from the germline V gene (reference sequence). The CDR3 is 14 amino acids. V lost 3 bases, J lost 2 bases, and 11 bases lay in between. The CDR3 region has the DNA TGTGCCTGGAGGGCGATCAGGGCCTACAATGAGCAGTTCTTC. It codes for CAWRAIRAYNEQFF.

The rearrangement joins TRBV5-6 to TRBJ2-2; 10 positions agree with TRBD1. Germline loops: CDR1 SGHDT, CDR2 YYEEEE. The ends lost 2 bases at V and 5 bases at J; junction bases unmatched: 3. This CDR3 comprises 15 residues. Written as DNA, the CDR3 is TGTGCCAGCAGCTTCGGGACAGGGGTTACCGGGGAGCTGTTTTTT. Its translation is CASSFGTGVTGELFF.

V and J are TRBV6-2 or TRBV6-3 and TRBJ2-7; TRBD2 agrees at 8 bases. The CDR3 covers 14 residues. Germline V gene sequence: CDR1 MNHEY, CDR2 SVGEGT. The J segment lost 6 bases and the V segment lost 5 bases, leaving 9 bases of the junction unmatched. This CDR3 reads CASSQTGTRGEQYV. The CDR3, as DNA: TGTGCCAGCAGTCAGACCGGGACTAGAGGCGAGCAGTACGTC.

V is TRBV5-1 and J is TRBJ2-5; 9 nucleotides align to TRBD2. CDR1 and CDR2 (germline): SGHRS, YFSETQ. With V trimmed by 4 bases and J by 2 bases, 6 bases remained unmatched. The CDR3 spans 15 residues. The CDR3 is CASSQMTSGQETQYF. CDR3 nucleotides: TGCGCCAGCAGCCAGATGACTAGCGGACAAGAGACCCAGTACTTC.

In regard to this clone: The same CDR3 arises from other DNA sequences in this sample as well. V and J are TRBV2 and TRBJ1-4; D is possibly TRBD1 (5 bases). This CDR3 is 13 amino acids long. Deletions cut 7 bases from V and 5 bases from J, with 11 bases between. Germline CDR1 and CDR2: SNHLY and FYNNEI. The CDR3 loop is CASIGQGNEKLFF. The CDR3 nucleotides read TGTGCCAGCATTGGGCAGGGAAATGAAAAACTGTTTTTT.

The rearrangement uses TRBV19 and TRBJ1-1; TRBD1 agrees at 9 bases. Trimming at V came to 6 bases and at J to 6 bases, leaving 5 bases not matched to a gene. This CDR3 region has 13 residues. Germline-derived CDR1 and CDR2 are LNHDA and SQIVND (reference sequence). The CDR3 here is CASRGTGQAEAFF. The DNA for the CDR3 is TGTGCCAGTAGGGGGACAGGGCAAGCTGAAGCTTTCTTT.

A single count supports this clone. V and J are TRBV15 and TRBJ2-2; D not certain. The CDR3 loop spans 16 amino acids. Germline values: CDR1 LNHNV, CDR2 YYDKDF (reference sequence). V lost 1 base, J lost 0 bases, and 9 bases lay in between. The CDR3 here is CATSRGGSPNTGELFF. CDR3 DNA sequence: TGTGCCACCAGCAGAGGAGGCAGCCCGAACACCGGGGAGCTGTTTTTT. The variable domain in full, with the rest retrieved from reference TRBV15 and TRBJ2-2, is DAMVIQNPRYQVTQFGKPVTLSCSQTLNHNVMYWYQQKSSQAPKLLFHYYDKDFNNEADTPDNFQSRRPNTSFCFLDIRSPGLGDTAMYLCATSRGGSPNTGELFFGEGSRLTVL.

The genes are TRBV5-1 and TRBJ2-5; tentatively, D is TRBD2 (5 bases). Deletions cut 0 bases from V and 3 bases from J, with 9 bases between. Per germline, CDR1 SGHRS and CDR2 YFSETQ. This CDR3 spans 14 amino acids. In DNA, the CDR3 is TGCGCCAGCAGCTTGGGGCGGGCGGAAGAGACCCAGTACTTC. As protein: CASSLGRAEETQYF.

The V and J genes are TRBV5-1 and TRBJ2-2; the D gene is possibly TRBD2 (5 bases). Germline CDR1 reads SGHRS; CDR2 reads YFSETQ. The germline V and J ends were trimmed by 3 bases and 7 bases, with 10 bases remaining between them. This CDR3 has 13 amino acids. The CDR3 DNA reads TGCGCCAGCAGCTCCCCTAGCCTCGGGGAGCTGTTTTTT. Amino acid sequence: CASSSPSLGELFF.

The rearrangement joins TRBV12-3 or TRBV12-4 to TRBJ2-7; TRBD2 aligns across 8 bases. The CDR3 contains 13 residues. The V segment lost 6 bases and the J segment 2 bases; nucleotides outside the gene matches: 3. The CDR3 loop reads CASRILAAYEQYV. The CDR3 coding sequence is TGTGCCAGCAGGATACTAGCGGCCTACGAGCAGTACGTC.

V is TRBV20-1 and J is TRBJ1-1; perhaps TRBD1 as D (6 bases). Germline-derived CDR1 and CDR2 are DFQATT and SNEGSKA (reference sequence). The V end lost 4 bases, the J end lost 7 bases, and 10 bases lay between the germline ends. The CDR3 totals 11 residues. The CDR3 sequence is CSAKGQLEAFF. CDR3 coding DNA: TGCAGTGCTAAAGGACAGCTTGAAGCTTTCTTT.

The sample holds one count of this clone. The chain has TRBV18 and TRBJ2-7; 8 bases match TRBD1. V shed 3 bases, J shed 3 bases, and the junction held 7 bases outside the gene matches. The V gene's germline CDR1 is KGHSH and CDR2 LQKENI. The CDR3 runs 15 residues. The chain's CDR3 is CASSPIRGTGYEQYV. CDR3 nucleotides: TGTGCCAGCTCACCCATACGAGGGACAGGCTACGAGCAGTACGTC.

The chain uses TRBV5-1 and TRBJ2-1; 9 positions agree with TRBD2. CDR1 is SGHRS, CDR2 YFSETQ, per germline. V trimming: 4 bases; J trimming: 2 bases; junction bases outside the gene matches: 10. The CDR3 runs 17 residues. The CDR3 nucleotides read TGCGCCAGCAGCCCCTCCCCTGGGACTAGCCCCTACAATGAGCAGTTCTTC. It is translated as CASSPSPGTSPYNEQFF.

The sample holds a few counts of this clone. The chain carries TRBV19 and TRBJ1-1; possibly TRBD1 for D (6 bases). The CDR3 is 15 amino acids. V was shortened by 7 bases and J by 1 base, with 16 bases between the two germline ends. The germline V gene encodes CDR1 LNHDA and CDR2 SQIVND (reference sequence). The CDR3 loop is CASTQNGGRNTEAFF. CDR3 nucleotide sequence: TGTGCCAGTACCCAAAATGGGGGCCGGAACACTGAAGCTTTCTTT.

The rearrangement links TRBV20-1 to TRBJ1-2, with a possible D match to TRBD1 (5 bases). The CDR3 is made up of 11 amino acids. CDR1 is DFQATT and CDR2 is SNEGSKA in the germline V gene (reference sequence). The V end was cut by 6 bases, the J end by 6 bases, with 11 bases between. CDR3 loop: CSAQGNHGYTF. CDR3 coding DNA: TGCAGTGCCCAGGGAAACCATGGCTACACCTTC.

In DNA, the CDR3 is TGTGCCAGCTGGGGAGTGGTCTATGGCTACACCTTC. It encodes CASWGVVYGYTF. This chain connects TRBV6-5 to TRBJ1-2, with D hard to call. Trimming cost V 8 bases and J 4 bases, with 11 bases left between them. The length of the CDR3 is 12 residues. The germline CDR1 and CDR2 sequences are MNHEY and SVGAGI.

This chain joins TRBV6-5 and TRBJ1-1; 7 bases line up with TRBD1. The CDR3 has 13 residues. The V and J ends lost 3 bases and 11 bases, in that order; junction bases with no gene match: 9. Germline V gene lookup returns CDR1 MNHEY and CDR2 SVGAGI. CDR3 in amino acids: CASSYTGESDAFF. The DNA for the CDR3 is TGTGCCAGCAGTTATACAGGGGAAAGTGACGCTTTCTTT.

The J gene is TRBJ1-1, the V gene TRBV6-6; D is uncertain. The CDR3 length is 13 residues. V lost 2 bases and J 11 bases, leaving 15 bases between the germline ends. CDR1 MNHNY and CDR2 SVGAGI come from the germline V gene (reference sequence). Written as DNA, the CDR3 is TGTGCCAGCAGTTACCGTCGACAAGCCGCTGCTTTCTTT. Translation: CASSYRRQAAAFF.

V gene TRBV28 combines with J gene TRBJ1-2; D is ambiguous. CDR3 length: 15 residues. CDR1 is MDHEN and CDR2 is SYDVKM in the germline V gene. V lost 3 bases and J lost 2, with 13 bases in between. The DNA for the CDR3 is TGTGCCAGCAGTTTGGGAGGTGGACTCAACTATGGCTACACCTTC. This gives the protein CASSLGGGLNYGYTF.

The rearrangement uses TRBV5-4 and TRBJ1-6, with D possibly being TRBD1 (6 bases). Germline V gene lookup returns CDR1 SGHNT and CDR2 YYREEE (reference sequence). Trimming shortened V by 1 base and J by 7 bases, and 9 bases separated the two germline ends. The CDR3 contains 14 residues. The DNA for the CDR3 is TGTGCCAGCAGCTTGAACAGGGACAATTCACCCCTCCACTTT. It encodes CASSLNRDNSPLHF.

A single count supports this clone. The chain employs TRBV18 and TRBJ1-5, with TRBD1 matching 7 bases. CDR1 is KGHSH, CDR2 LQKENI, per germline. The CDR3 is 13 residues long. The J segment lost 3 bases and the V segment lost 6 bases, leaving 2 bases of the junction unmatched. The CDR3 DNA sequence: TGTGCCAGCTCGGGACAGTTCAATCAGCCCCAGCATTTT. This translates into CASSGQFNQPQHF.